The sequence of this T cell receptor beta chain was determined in a study of T cells after yellow fever vaccination. TCR cDNA, made by 5'RACE template switching, carried an added universal primer site and UMIs. In TCRdb, the 5' RACE reads were re-called with MiXCR into one record per CDR3 protein. Seen here are roughly 170,000 distinct CDR3 sequences, approximately 10% observed once, and the top ten hold 35% to 40%. Trimming left V 3 bases short and J 7 bases short, with 9 bases between. In germline, CDR1 is SGHTA, CDR2 FQGNSA. The CDR3 is 13 amino acids. Study conclusions and caveats: Abundant bulk-derived clonotypes could contaminate FACS-sorted repertoires.

The sample holds a few counts of this clonotype. Its antigen is unknown. The source was CD8+ T cells sorted from PBMCs, collected 45 days after the yellow fever booster vaccination. This TCR came from a man aged 18 to 29 who received the YFV17D yellow fever vaccine. The chain links TRBV7-2 to TRBJ1-4, with a weak D call TRBD1 (5 bases). This chain's CDR3 is CASSLTVGEKLFF. CDR3 DNA sequence: TGTGCCAGCAGCTTGACAGTGGGTGAAAAACTGTTTTTT.